Listed here are 18 T cell receptor beta chains from one sample, sequenced in a study of shared clonotypes between healthy human individuals. Clones were read by immunoSEQ multiplex PCR, and TCRdb kept only the in-frame ones, dropping some. There are some 550,000 clones in the sample; around 97% occur only once, and 0.045% to 0.07% lies in the top ten. Source material: naive CD4+ T cells sorted from blood. Stated subset: CD45RA+ positively selected. These receptors all stem from a woman in her thirties in good health.

This chain connects TRBV6-5 to TRBJ2-1, with a weak D call TRBD2 (6 bases). V was pared by 6 bases and J by 8 bases, with 17 bases between. The CDR3 has 14 amino acids. Per germline, CDR1 MNHEY and CDR2 SVGAGI. Written as DNA, the CDR3 is TGTGCCAGCAGCGCTTTCGGGAGTTGGGATGAGCAGTTCTTC. Amino acid sequence: CASSAFGSWDEQFF.

The genes are TRBV5-1 and TRBJ2-7, with a tentative D call TRBD2 (6 bases). Germline V gene sequence: CDR1 SGHRS, CDR2 YFSETQ. The CDR3 is 15 amino acids. V was pared by 0 bases and J by 3 bases, with 13 bases between. The CDR3 loop reads CASSLGGLPDYEQYF. The CDR3 DNA sequence: TGCGCCAGCAGCTTGGGTGGACTACCCGACTACGAGCAGTACTTC.

J is TRBJ1-4 and V is TRBV5-1; possible D gene TRBD1, 6 bases. Germline CDR1 SGHRS, CDR2 YFSETQ. The CDR3 extends over 15 amino acids. Trimming took off 4 bases at V and 7 bases at J, with 17 bases between the two ends. In DNA form, the CDR3 reads TGCGCCAGCAGCGAGACCGGGACAAGGCGTGAAAAACTGTTTTTT. It encodes CASSETGTRREKLFF.

The chain joins TRBV5-6 to TRBJ1-5, with 11 bases aligning to TRBD1. The length of the CDR3 is 18 residues. V dropped 3 bases and J dropped 5; count of bases not matched to a gene: 13. Per the germline V gene, CDR1 is SGHDT and CDR2 is YYEEEE. The CDR3 nucleotides read TGTGCCAGCAGCTCCGGACAGGGGGCCGCCGAAGGCTATCAGCCCCAGCATTTT. Its translation is CASSSGQGAAEGYQPQHF.

The chain has TRBV27 and TRBJ2-7; TRBD1 matches 10 bases. Germline CDR1 and CDR2: MNHEY and SMNVEV (reference sequence). The CDR3 has 15 residues. V lost 3 bases, J lost 3 bases, and 5 bases stayed unmatched. Here the CDR3 reads CASSFIRTGGYEQYF. CDR3 nucleotides: TGTGCCAGCAGTTTCATCAGGACAGGGGGCTACGAGCAGTACTTC.

This clone was recorded once. The chain carries TRBV29-1 and TRBJ2-1; 9 bases line up with TRBD2. Trimming removed 4 bases from V and 4 bases from J; junction bases left unmatched: 8. Per the germline V gene, CDR1 is SQVTM and CDR2 is ANQGSEA. The CDR3 sequence is 15 residues long. CDR3 nucleotides: TGCAGCGTTGTGAGACTAGCGGTATCATACAATGAGCAGTTCTTC. Residues: CSVVRLAVSYNEQFF.

This chain connects TRBV27 to TRBJ2-1, with D perhaps matching TRBD1 (12 bases). The CDR3 contains 23 residues. Germline V CDR1 and CDR2: MNHEY, SMNVEV (reference sequence). Trimming removed 5 bases from V and 2 bases from J, with 37 bases in between. In nucleotides, the CDR3 is TGTGCCAGCAGTGGCTGGGGACAGGGGGCGCGTGGGACTAGCGGTGGCACCTACAATGAGCAGTTCTTC. Translation gives CASSGWGQGARGTSGGTYNEQFF.

This chain joins TRBV12-5 and TRBJ2-1, with 8 positions matching TRBD2. Germline CDR1 reads LGHNT; CDR2 reads FRNRAP. This CDR3 has 16 residues. Germline trimming cut 0 bases from V and 7 bases from J; bases unmatched to any gene: 8. DNA for the CDR3: TGTGCTAGTGGTTTGGTACACGGGAGGGCCGGGAATGAGCAGTTCTTC. As protein: CASGLVHGRAGNEQFF. Full variable domain (remainder filled in from reference TRBV12-5 and TRBJ2-1): DARVTQTPRHKVTEMGQEVTMRCQPILGHNTVFWYRQTMMQGLELLAYFRNRAPLDDSGMPKDRFSAEMPDATLATLKIQPSEPRDSAVYFCASGLVHGRAGNEQFFGPGTRLTVL.

CDR3 sequence: CASSPWTDYEQYF. The CDR3 DNA is TGTGCCAGCTCGCCGTGGACAGACTACGAGCAGTACTTC. The genes are TRBV18 and TRBJ2-7; D may be TRBD1 (6 bases). CDR3 size: 13 residues. The germline V and J ends were trimmed by 6 bases and 3 bases, with 12 bases remaining between them. Germline CDR1 is KGHSH and CDR2 is LQKENI. The variable domain in full, with the rest retrieved from reference TRBV18 and TRBJ2-7, is NAGVMQNPRHLVRRRGQEARLRCSPMKGHSHVYWYRQLPEEGLKFMVYLQKENIIDESGMPKERFSAEFPKEGPSILRIQQVVRGDSAAYFCASSPWTDYEQYFGPGTRLTVT.

V usage is TRBV5-4 and J usage is TRBJ2-7, with 12 bases that match TRBD2. V lost 7 bases and J lost 5; bases outside the gene matches: 13. The CDR3 length is 16 residues. Looked up from germline, CDR1 is SGHNT and CDR2 is YYREEE (reference sequence). CDR3 nucleotides: TGTGCCAGCCGACCTGGACTAGCGGGAACTGTGAACGAGCAGTACTTC. Translation gives CASRPGLAGTVNEQYF.

V usage is TRBV27 and J usage is TRBJ2-5; TRBD2 might be the D (7 bases). Trimming pared 0 bases from V and 2 bases from J, leaving 13 bases between. CDR1 and CDR2 from the germline V gene are MNHEY and SMNVEV (reference sequence). The length of the CDR3 is 16 residues. The CDR3, as DNA: TGTGCCAGCAGTTTATCAGTCCGGGGGGCACAAGAGACCCAGTACTTC. It is translated as CASSLSVRGAQETQYF.

The chain uses TRBV18 and TRBJ2-4, with D possibly being TRBD1 or TRBD2 (7 bases each). Between the trimmed V and J ends, which lost 3 bases and 8 bases, there was a span of 17 bases. The V gene's germline CDR1 is KGHSH and CDR2 LQKENI. This CDR3 spans 15 amino acids. CDR3 nucleotides: TGTGCCAGCTCACCTCAAGCAGGGGGGGCGGACATTCAGTACTTC. Its translation is CASSPQAGGADIQYF.

This chain connects TRBV5-1 to TRBJ1-5; D call uncertain. The V and J ends lost 0 bases and 4 bases respectively, with 11 bases between them. This CDR3 has 15 residues. CDR1 is SGHRS, CDR2 YFSETQ, per germline. The CDR3 coding sequence is TGCGCCAGCAGCTTGGAGGGAAGGGAGAATCAGCCCCAGCATTTT. Its protein product is CASSLEGRENQPQHF.

The rearrangement uses TRBV10-3 and TRBJ2-1; 10 bases are shared with TRBD2. V was pared by 0 bases and J by 5 bases, with 13 bases of the junction left unmatched. Germline CDR1 is ENHRY and CDR2 is SYGVKD. The CDR3 covers 19 residues. The CDR3 sequence is CAISESQGRAGGLDNEQFF. The DNA of the CDR3 is TGTGCCATCAGTGAGTCTCAGGGTCGAGCGGGAGGGTTGGACAATGAGCAGTTCTTC.

The V and J genes are TRBV6-5 and TRBJ2-7, with D tentatively TRBD1 (5 bases). In germline, CDR1 is MNHEY, CDR2 SVGAGI. CDR3 size: 16 residues. Deletions cut 0 bases from V and 2 bases from J, with 14 bases between. The CDR3 spells CASSYSQGMSPYEQYF. The CDR3 coding sequence is TGTGCCAGCAGTTACTCTCAGGGTATGTCTCCCTACGAGCAGTACTTC.

CDR3 protein: CASSLGTGDTDTQYF. The DNA for the CDR3 is TGCGCCAGCAGCCTCGGGACAGGGGACACAGATACGCAGTATTTT. The chain combines TRBV5-1 with TRBJ2-3; 10 bases align to TRBD1. The CDR3 runs to 15 residues. Germline V CDR1 and CDR2: SGHRS, YFSETQ. Trimming took 4 bases from V and 2 from J; bases not matched to a gene: 4.

The chain joins TRBV7-4 to TRBJ2-7; 13 positions match TRBD2. The CDR3 covers 16 residues. Germline values: CDR1 SGHVT, CDR2 SQSDAQ. V was clipped by 5 bases and J by 5 bases; unmatched bases: 9. The CDR3 region has the DNA TGTGCCAGCAGCCCCGGGACTAGCGGGATGAAGAACGAGCAGTACTTC. The encoded protein is CASSPGTSGMKNEQYF. Full variable domain (remainder filled in from reference TRBV7-4 and TRBJ2-7): GAGVSQSPRYKVAKRGRDVALRCDSISGHVTLYWYRQTLGQGSEVLTYSQSDAQRDKSGRPSGRFSAERPERSVSTLKIQRTEQGDSAVYLCASSPGTSGMKNEQYFGPGTRLTVT.

The chain couples TRBV21-1 to TRBJ2-1; no DNA check was done on the table's D call, TRBD2. TRBV21-1 is listed as a pseudogene. The length of the CDR3 is 18 residues. The CDR3 region has the DNA TGTGCCAGCAGCAAAGAGATATCGACTAGCGGGGTCTACAATGAGCAGTTCTTC. Translation gives CASSKEISTSGVYNEQFF.